This T cell receptor beta chain was found in a study of T-cell reconstitution after alpha-beta-depleted transplantation in children (dated by TCRdb to the mid-2010s). Background on the whole study: The study quantitatively tracked T-cell immune reconstitution after TCRalphabeta/CD19-depleted allogeneic hematopoietic cell transplantation in children using TCR repertoire profiling. The full study reports these points: The apparently early recovery of alphabetaT-cell counts about two months after transplant reportedly depended on only several hundred rapidly expanded clones that came from non-depleted graft cells. The frequencies of hyperexpanded clones fell over the following months, and after one year, T-cell counts and TCRbeta diversity were mostly attributed to newly produced T cells. The high TCRbeta diversity at day 60 in some patients was ascribed to recipient T cells and intrathymic progenitors that had survived conditioning.

CDR1 SNHLY and CDR2 FYNNEI were looked up in the germline V gene. Counted from cysteine to phenylalanine, this CDR3 has 13 amino acids. CDR3 DNA is the only sequence kept; it has 39 bases, read in frame from the first base. V is cut by 4 bases and J by 8 bases, and the space between the germline ends is 12 bases. The meaning of the sample's treatment or condition label: allogeneic hematopoietic cell transplantation with graft depleted of TCRalphabeta T cells and CD19 B cells. Transplant recipients were children who received TCRalphabeta/CD19-depleted allogeneic hematopoietic cell grafts. To note about this clonotype: Which antigen it targets is not known. Base qualities are not recorded, but no much larger clone differs from it by a single base.

Preparation of the library involved PCR. Instrument used: Illumina HiSeq 2500. To normalize quantification of the TCRbeta repertoire, the TCR libraries were built with molecular barcoding that relied on unique molecular identifiers. The public sequencing data were trimmed at Q25 with fastp and processed into clonotypes with MiXCR by TCRdb, which kept only in-frame beta chains. Rows merge per CDR3 protein into single entries with the most common DNA and genes. The sample records just under 150,000 distinct CDR3 sequences, 7.5% to 9% of which are singletons. The ten biggest clones cover roughly 20% of the sample.

The TCR comes from a female patient aged 2-15 years who had a stem cell transplant for congenital amegakaryocytic thrombocytopenia, so the T cells may come from the graft donor. The sample here was PBMCs, mostly from graft donor cells, taken 180 days after TCRalphabeta/CD19-depleted stem cell transplant. The rearrangement joined TRBV2 to TRBJ2-1, and TRBD2 may be the D gene, going by 5 matching bases. The CDR3 has the sequence CASSARTGDEQFF. DNA sequence: TGTGCCAGCAGTGCACGGACTGGCGATGAGCAGTTCTTC.